Described below is a single T cell receptor (beta chain) sequence and its context. The data were obtained in a study of blood T cell repertoires in COVID-19. About the research overall: Samples came from the United States, Italy and Spain, spanning acute and convalescent COVID-19. The analysed material was cDNA or gDNA that came from T cells, B-cell-depleted T cells, or PBMCs.

Germline values: CDR1 SGHRS, CDR2 YFSETQ. This CDR3 has 15 amino acids. Trimming removed 5 bases from V and 0 bases from J, with 14 bases in between. How the authors handled the data: Amplifying reference gene primers gave estimates of nucleated cell counts. The data were produced by immunoSEQ multiplex PCR, yet TCRdb's version contains in-frame clones alone and is incomplete. The V and J calls and clone size come from that table; D and trimming were worked out from the DNA. Of 270,000 or so clones listed, around 86% were seen once; the top ten hold approximately 10%. The material sequenced was peripheral blood. This clonotype was obtained from a man aged 40-55 years with active or convalescent COVID-19. The chain uses TRBV5-1 and TRBJ1-1, with D possibly TRBD1 on 6 matching bases. CDR3 residues: CASSTQGQVNTEAFF. Here the CDR3 DNA reads TGCGCCAGCAGTACCCAGGGACAAGTGAACACTGAAGCTTTCTTT.